Given below is one T cell receptor (beta chain) in context. Its cognate antigen is unknown. The data belong to a study of shared clonotypes between healthy human individuals. Naive CD8 isolation took CD45RO-negative cells positively selected for CCR7 and excluded terminally differentiated effector memory CD45RA+ cells. Notes on the study in general: A handful of donors shared around 5% of their naive CD4 clonotypes.

Sequencing was performed with immunoSEQ multiplex PCR; in TCRdb, only in-frame clones are kept and a portion is missing. The table has millions of clones, approximately 94% seen once. The sample comprised naive CD8+ T cells from PBMCs. The TCR was taken from a man aged 18 to 35 in good health. Some clones in this sample may be carry-over from other donors' samples.

The CDR3 loop reads CASTPGLAGVYEQYF. CDR3 nucleotide sequence: TGCGCCAGCACACCGGGACTAGCGGGAGTTTACGAGCAGTACTTC. The chain has TRBV4-1 and TRBJ2-7, with 14 bases aligning to TRBD2. From germline, CDR1 is MGHRA and CDR2 YSYEKL. The CDR3 consists of 15 residues. The V gene end was trimmed by 7 bases and the J gene end by 4 bases; junction bases not matched to a gene: 6.